The rows below give T cell receptor beta chains drawn from one sample of a study of blood T cells in healthy people across ages. TCRdb processed the 5' RACE reads anew with MiXCR; each CDR3 protein has one entry. The data contain around 1,000,000 distinct CDR3 sequences, approximately 26% of them singletons. These same records also appear under a second study, on T cells of mothers and their children.

The sample consisted of blood. Source of these receptors: a girl aged 2 to 9 in good health. CDR3s include the opening cysteine and the closing phenylalanine or tryptophan. The order of the fields is clone size, V gene, D gene, J gene, CDR3 DNA, CDR3 protein. The D gene is left open where the match is weak. The size of a clone is reported for some rows only, either as once, few or many, or as a class for expanded clones.

.	TRBV6-5	.	TRBJ2-2	TGTGCCAGCAGTTACCAGGGGACTGACACCGGGGAGCTGTTTTTT	CASSYQGTDTGELFF
few	TRBV9	TRBD1	TRBJ2-7	TGTGCCAGCAGCCCCCAGACAGGGAACGAGCAGTACTTC	CASSPQTGNEQYF
.	TRBV7-9	.	TRBJ1-5	TGTGCCAGCAGCTGGGGGAGAGCAGGTGGCAATCAGCCCCAGCATTTT	CASSWGRAGGNQPQHF
.	TRBV12-3/TRBV12-4	.	TRBJ2-3	TGTGCCAGCAGTCGATTCAGCGCAGATACGCAGTATTTT	CASSRFSADTQYF
few	TRBV6-2/TRBV6-3	TRBD1	TRBJ2-4	TGTGCCAGCAGAGGGACGGGACAGCCAGCCAAAAACATTCAGTACTTC	CASRGTGQPAKNIQYF
.	TRBV12-3/TRBV12-4	TRBD1	TRBJ1-2	TGTGCCAGCAGTAAGGGACAGGGATACGGCTACACCTTC	CASSKGQGYGYTF
few	TRBV7-2	TRBD2	TRBJ2-4	TGTGCCAGCAGCCAGCGGGGGGCCGAAAACATTCAGTACTTC	CASSQRGAENIQYF
.	TRBV6-1	.	TRBJ2-7	TGTGCCAGCAGTGAAATGGGCGGGATCACCTACGAGCAGTACTTC	CASSEMGGITYEQYF
few	TRBV9	.	TRBJ1-1	TGTGCCAGCAGCCCGAGGCTTAGGGAAGCTCACACTGAAGCTTTCTTT	CASSPRLREAHTEAFF
.	TRBV7-9	.	TRBJ2-5	TGTGCCAGCAGCTCCGTTTCCCAGGAGGAAGAGGCCCAGTACTTC	CASSSVSQEEEAQYF
.	TRBV20-1	.	TRBJ1-2	TGCAGTGCTAAAAGGGATGATTCCCCTTATGGCTACACCTTC	CSAKRDDSPYGYTF
.	TRBV4-3	.	TRBJ2-5	TGCGCCAGCAGCGAAGAGGATGGGAACGCGCACCAAGAGATCCAGTACTTC	CASSEEDGNAHQEIQYF
once	TRBV5-1	.	TRBJ2-7	TGCGCCAGCAGCCCGTACAGCGCATCCTACGAGCAGTACTTC	CASSPYSASYEQYF
few	TRBV7-2	.	TRBJ2-1	TGTGCCAGCAGCCCCCGTCGGTCTGTCGGGGTCCACAATGAGCAGTTCTTC	CASSPRRSVGVHNEQFF
.	TRBV20-1	TRBD1	TRBJ1-1	TGCAGTGCTTTACAGGGGGCTAAGACTGAAGCTTTCTTT	CSALQGAKTEAFF
few	TRBV6-5	.	TRBJ2-3	TGTGCCAGCAGTTACTCGGGACTGGACCCAGATACGCAGTATTTT	CASSYSGLDPDTQYF
.	TRBV24-1	.	TRBJ1-4	TGTGCCACCAGTGAACCGACAGGAGGTCTGTTTTTT	CATSEPTGGLFF
.	TRBV15	TRBD1	TRBJ1-2	TGCGCCACCAGCAGAGCCCCCGGGACAGAAGATTTTGCCTATGGCTACACCTTC	CATSRAPGTEDFAYGYTF
few	TRBV5-6	TRBD2	TRBJ2-7	TGTGCCAGCAGCTTGGATAGCGGGAAGCAGTACTTC	CASSLDSGKQYF
.	TRBV6-5	TRBD1	TRBJ2-7	TGTGCCAGCAGGCAGACAGGGGGCGGCGAGCAGTACTTC	CASRQTGGGEQYF
.	TRBV11-3	.	TRBJ2-5	TGTGCCAGCAGCAGCCGGGGGTGGCAAGAGACCCAGTACTTC	CASSSRGWQETQYF
.	TRBV29-1	.	TRBJ2-7	TGCAGCGCTAACGGCGGGGAGAAGGGAGAGCAGTACTTC	CSANGGEKGEQYF
few	TRBV20-1	.	TRBJ2-5	TGCAGTGCTAGCGGGAGGATAAACAGGGGACGCGAGACCCAGTACTTC	CSASGRINRGRETQYF
.	TRBV5-1	.	TRBJ1-4	TGCGCCAGCAGCATGACAGACTTAAATGAAAAACTGTTTTTT	CASSMTDLNEKLFF
few	TRBV4-1	TRBD2	TRBJ2-3	TGCGCCAGCAGCCAAGGCGGGGGCGGGAGGGCCACAGATACGCAGTATTTT	CASSQGGGGRATDTQYF
few	TRBV27	TRBD1	TRBJ1-2	TGTGCCAGCAGTTCATTTTCCTCGGACAGGAGCGGGGGCTACACCTTC	CASSSFSSDRSGGYTF
.	TRBV20-1	.	TRBJ2-7	TGCAGTGCCCCCGGAGCGGAGACCTACGAGCAGTACTTC	CSAPGAETYEQYF
many	TRBV29-1	.	TRBJ2-1	TGCAGCGTTGATAGCAATGAGCAGTTCTTC	CSVDSNEQFF
.	TRBV6-5	.	TRBJ1-1	TGTGCCAGCAGATGGGGGGTTACGAACACTGAAGCTTTCTTT	CASRWGVTNTEAFF
.	TRBV28	.	TRBJ2-6	TGTGCCAGCAGTACTATTGGGATTGCTGGGGCCAACGTCCTGACTTTC	CASSTIGIAGANVLTF
.	TRBV4-1	.	TRBJ2-5	TGCGCCAGCAGCCAAAACCCTGGGGGGCAAGAGACCCAGTACTTC	CASSQNPGGQETQYF
.	TRBV29-1	.	TRBJ2-1	TGCAGCGTTGAGTTGGGTTCGAGGGGGGAGGATGAGCAGTTCTTC	CSVELGSRGEDEQFF
.	TRBV6-5	.	TRBJ1-1	TGTGCCAGCAGTTACTTGGGGACAAGTGAAGCTTTCTTT	CASSYLGTSEAFF
.	TRBV18	TRBD2	TRBJ2-1	TGTGCCAGCTCACCAGGTCTACTAGCGGGAGGCTATGAGCAGTTCTTC	CASSPGLLAGGYEQFF
.	TRBV7-2	TRBD1	TRBJ2-4	TGTGCCAGCAGCCCCCAGACAGGGCTCCTAGCCAAAAACATTCAGTACTTC	CASSPQTGLLAKNIQYF
.	TRBV29-1	.	TRBJ1-2	TGCAGCGTTCATGCGGGAATAGGTGGCTACACCTTC	CSVHAGIGGYTF
few	TRBV9	.	TRBJ2-7	TGTGCCAGCAGCCCATATCGGGGACTTCTGAACTACGAGCAGTACTTC	CASSPYRGLLNYEQYF
.	TRBV28	.	TRBJ1-2	TGTGCCAGCAGCCCCCTGATGGGGCCAGATGGCTACACCTTC	CASSPLMGPDGYTF
.	TRBV3-1	TRBD2	TRBJ2-1	TGTGCCAGCAGCCAAGAAGGGCGGGGGAACTCCTACAATGAGCAGTTCTTC	CASSQEGRGNSYNEQFF
.	TRBV12-3/TRBV12-4	.	TRBJ1-2	TGTGCCACAAAACAGGGTGCTAACTATGGCTACACCTTC	CATKQGANYGYTF
few	TRBV6-1	.	TRBJ1-2	TGTGCCAGCAGTGAAGTACTGGAGACCTATGGCTACACCTTC	CASSEVLETYGYTF
.	TRBV7-2	.	TRBJ2-5	TGTGCCAGCAGACCGACACTAGACGGGGAGACCCAGTACTTC	CASRPTLDGETQYF
.	TRBV10-3	.	TRBJ2-7	TGTGCCATCAGTGATTCGGGGGACACCTACTACGAGCAGTACTTC	CAISDSGDTYYEQYF
.	TRBV19	.	TRBJ2-6	TGTGCCAGCAAAATGGTCTCTGGGGCCAACGTCCTGACTTTC	CASKMVSGANVLTF
.	TRBV7-2	TRBD2	TRBJ2-1	TGTGCCAGCAGCTTAGTAGGTACTAGCGGGAGTGATGAGCAGTTCTTC	CASSLVGTSGSDEQFF
.	TRBV7-9	.	TRBJ1-4	TGTGCCAGCAGAGGCCGGGTGGGAGCAAATGAAAAACTGTTTTTT	CASRGRVGANEKLFF
.	TRBV6-6	TRBD1	TRBJ2-2	TGTGCCAGCACAATGAACAGGGGCGGACTCACCGGGGAGCTGTTTTTT	CASTMNRGGLTGELFF
few	TRBV10-3	TRBD2	TRBJ2-5	TGTGCCATCAGTGGAGGTCTAGCGGGTGGAGGGGAGGAGACCCAGTACTTC	CAISGGLAGGGEETQYF
few	TRBV7-9	TRBD2	TRBJ2-7	TGTGCCAGCAGCTTAGGCCGGACTAGCGGGAGCTACGAGCAGTACTTC	CASSLGRTSGSYEQYF
.	TRBV20-1	.	TRBJ2-7	TGCAGTGCTCCAAGGGCCTCCTACGAGCAGTACTTC	CSAPRASYEQYF
many	TRBV28	.	TRBJ2-6	TGTGCCAGCAGCCGTCTCTCTGGGGCCAACGTCCTGACTTTC	CASSRLSGANVLTF
.	TRBV6-6	TRBD2	TRBJ2-5	TGTGCCAGCGTACTAGCGGGCCAAGAGACCCAGTACTTC	CASVLAGQETQYF
few	TRBV10-3	.	TRBJ1-1	TGTGCCATCAGTGACCCGGCCCTGGGGCTGAACACTGAAGCTTTCTTT	CAISDPALGLNTEAFF
few	TRBV2	.	TRBJ1-2	TGTGCCAGCAGGGACGCCCAGAAGGGGCATGGCTACACCTTC	CASRDAQKGHGYTF
few	TRBV4-3	TRBD2	TRBJ2-2	TGCGCCAGCAGCCAACCCTCGACTAGCGGGGGACCCGGGGAGCTGTTCTTT	CASSQPSTSGGPGELFF
.	TRBV20-1	.	TRBJ2-7	TGCAGTGCTAGAGGTCGGGAGCACCCCTACGAGCAGTACTTC	CSARGREHPYEQYF